This T cell receptor beta chain was profiled in a study of neurological immune-mediated disorders. Over 170 million TCR-beta sequences (from 15-18 subjects) were yielded by each sequencing run. Using its own MiXCR run on the 5' RACE reads, TCRdb lists one record per CDR3 protein. The sample lists 78,000 or so distinct CDR3 sequences; about 5.2% were seen once. This clonotype has ten or more counts. The sample taken for sequencing was PBMCs. This TCR was sampled from a woman aged 30 to 39 with multiple sclerosis.

CDR3 in DNA: TGCGCCAGCAGCTTGGGGGCTGGAGGCAATCAGCCCCAGCATTTT. Amino acids: CASSLGAGGNQPQHF. The chain recombines TRBV5-1 with TRBJ1-5; D is ambiguous. Per the germline V gene, CDR1 is SGHRS and CDR2 is YFSETQ. This CDR3 is 15 amino acids long. Trimming removed 0 bases at V and 2 bases at J, with 9 bases between.